These 7 T cell receptor beta chains originate from one sample sequenced in a study of beta chain features in type 1 diabetes (dated by TCRdb to the late 2010s). The paper's findings and limits, for the study overall: A moderate but significant shortening of TCRB CDR3 length was observed in type 1 diabetes patients in all four CD4+ subsets.

Libraries were made using the immunoSEQ multiplex PCR assay. The entire amount of isolated RNA was reverse transcribed using the High Capacity cDNA Reverse Transcription Kit, so the sequenced TCRB transcripts were expressed ones. This is the immuneACCESS table as TCRdb keeps it, with only in-frame sequences that have V and J called. A part of the clones is gone; compared with another copy, unresolved V genes explain less than half, and the rest is unexplained. This sample has about 120,000 clones in its table, and around 15% of those were observed once. 2% to 3% of the sample goes to the ten largest clones. No antigen has been assigned to these receptors. Sequenced input: central memory CD4+ T cells from blood. The receptors here all came from a man between 18 and 29 years old with type 1 diabetes.

The V and J genes are TRBV9 and TRBJ1-2; the D gene is possibly TRBD1 (5 bases). From germline, CDR1 is SGDLS and CDR2 YYNGEE. V lost 4 bases and J lost 8, with 12 bases in between. The CDR3 is 12 residues long. DNA for the CDR3: TGTGCCAGCAGCCCGGGACCGGGCGGCTACACCTTC. Translation: CASSPGPGGYTF.

The chain recombines TRBV12-2 with TRBJ2-3; TRBD2, the D gene given by the table, was not confirmed from the DNA. TRBV12-2 is reported as a pseudogene. This CDR3 spans 15 amino acids. This chain's CDR3 is CASRFLAGGTDTQYF. Here the CDR3 DNA reads TGTGCAAGTCGCTTCCTAGCGGGGGGCACAGATACGCAGTATTTT.

The chain has TRBV18 and TRBJ2-7; tentative D call: TRBD2 (5 bases). Germline lookup yields CDR1 KGHSH and CDR2 LQKENI. This CDR3 is built from 14 residues. The V end was cut by 5 bases, the J end by 1 base, with 12 bases between. In DNA, the CDR3 is TGTGCCAGCTCAGAGAGAACGGGGTCCTACGAGCAGTACTTC. Amino acid sequence: CASSERTGSYEQYF. Full variable domain (outside the CDR3, taken from reference TRBV18 and TRBJ2-7): NAGVMQNPRHLVRRRGQEARLRCSPMKGHSHVYWYRQLPEEGLKFMVYLQKENIIDESGMPKERFSAEFPKEGPSILRIQQVVRGDSAAYFCASSERTGSYEQYFGPGTRLTVT.

The chain combines TRBV5-6 with TRBJ2-6; tentative D call: TRBD1 (6 bases). Germline CDR1 is SGHDT and CDR2 is YYEEEE. Deletions cut 0 bases from V and 11 bases from J, with 15 bases between. The CDR3 is 15 amino acids. The CDR3 is CASSLVSQGSDVLTF. DNA of the CDR3: TGTGCCAGCAGCTTGGTCTCACAGGGAAGTGACGTCCTGACTTTC. Using reference TRBV5-6 and TRBJ2-6 for the parts outside the CDR3, the full variable domain is DAGVTQSPTHLIKTRGQQVTLRCSPKSGHDTVSWYQQALGQGPQFIFQYYEEEERQRGNFPDRFSGHQFPNYSSELNVNALLLGDSALYLCASSLVSQGSDVLTFGAGSRLTVL.

This clone has only a few counts. The V call is TRBV4-1, the J call TRBJ1-1, with 9 bases matching TRBD1. V shed 1 base and J 7 bases; nucleotides not matched to a gene: 7. The CDR3 has 15 residues. Germline lookup yields CDR1 MGHRA and CDR2 YSYEKL. CDR3 coding DNA: TGCGCCAGCAGCCAAGTCTTTGGACAGGGGTTTGAAGCTTTCTTT. Translation gives CASSQVFGQGFEAFF.

This clone was seen a few times. The V gene is TRBV19, the J gene TRBJ1-1; D unresolved. Germline values: CDR1 LNHDA, CDR2 SQIVND (reference sequence). The CDR3 loop spans 15 amino acids. With 3 bases removed from V and 7 bases from J, the gap between germline ends came to 18 bases. The DNA for the CDR3 is TGTGCCAGTAGTATCCCCCAACCTGTTGGAAATGAAGCTTTCTTT. Translating it yields CASSIPQPVGNEAFF. The whole variable domain, filled in from reference TRBV19 and TRBJ1-1, reads DGGITQSPKYLFRKEGQNVTLSCEQNLNHDAMYWYRQDPGQGLRLIYYSQIVNDFQKGDIAEGYSVSREKKESFPLTVTSAQKNPTAFYLCASSIPQPVGNEAFFGQGTRLTVV.

The chain couples TRBV29-1 to TRBJ1-1; 7 bases map to TRBD1. The V gene's germline CDR1 is SQVTM and CDR2 ANQGSEA. The CDR3 contains 12 residues. V dropped 8 bases and J dropped 6; count of bases not matched to a gene: 9. The CDR3 is CSFGTAGAEAFF. For the CDR3, the DNA is TGCAGCTTCGGGACAGCCGGCGCTGAAGCTTTCTTT.